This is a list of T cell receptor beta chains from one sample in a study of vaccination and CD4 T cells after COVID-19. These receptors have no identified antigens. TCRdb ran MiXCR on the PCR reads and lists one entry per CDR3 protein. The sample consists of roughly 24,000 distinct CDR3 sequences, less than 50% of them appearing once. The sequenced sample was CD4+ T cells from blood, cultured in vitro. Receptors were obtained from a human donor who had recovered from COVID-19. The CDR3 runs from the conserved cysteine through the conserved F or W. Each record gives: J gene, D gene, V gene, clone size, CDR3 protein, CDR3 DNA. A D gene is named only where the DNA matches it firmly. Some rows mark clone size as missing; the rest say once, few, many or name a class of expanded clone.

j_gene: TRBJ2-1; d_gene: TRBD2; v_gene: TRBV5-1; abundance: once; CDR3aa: CASSPTSSYGWNEQFF; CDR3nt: TGCGCCAGCAGCCCGACTAGCTCGTATGGTTGGAATGAGCAGTTCTTC
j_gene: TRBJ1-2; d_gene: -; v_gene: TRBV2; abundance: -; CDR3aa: CASRGIVAGSYGYTF; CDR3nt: TGTGCCAGCCGGGGGATTGTCGCAGGGAGCTATGGCTACACCTTC
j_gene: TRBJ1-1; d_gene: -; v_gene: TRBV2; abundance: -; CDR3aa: CASMPGLNTEAFF; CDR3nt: TGTGCCAGCATGCCCGGCCTGAACACTGAAGCTTTCTTT
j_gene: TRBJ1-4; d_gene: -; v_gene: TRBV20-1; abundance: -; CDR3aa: CSASFDTNEKLFF; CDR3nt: TGCAGTGCTAGTTTCGACACAAATGAAAAACTGTTTTTT
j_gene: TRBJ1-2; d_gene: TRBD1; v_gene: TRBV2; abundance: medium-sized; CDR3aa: CASGETGGPGYTF; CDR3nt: TGTGCCAGCGGCGAAACAGGGGGCCCTGGCTACACCTTC
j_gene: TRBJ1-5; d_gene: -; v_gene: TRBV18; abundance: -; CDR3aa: CASSPSRAEGVQPQHF; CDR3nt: TGTGCCAGCTCACCTTCGAGGGCCGAGGGGGTCCAGCCCCAGCATTTT
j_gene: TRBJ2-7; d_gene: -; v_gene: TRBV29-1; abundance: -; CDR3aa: CSVELATGYEQYF; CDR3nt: TGCAGCGTGGAGTTGGCTACGGGCTACGAGCAGTACTTC
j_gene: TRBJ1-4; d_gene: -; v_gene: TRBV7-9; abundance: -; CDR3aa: CASSLGGHRVGDYNEKLFF; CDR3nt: TGTGCCAGCAGCTTAGGGGGACACAGGGTTGGGGATTATAATGAAAAACTGTTTTTT
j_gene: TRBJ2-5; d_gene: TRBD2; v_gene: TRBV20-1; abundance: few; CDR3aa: CGGGTKQETQYF; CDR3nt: TGCGGGGGGGGAACAAAGCAAGAGACCCAGTACTTC
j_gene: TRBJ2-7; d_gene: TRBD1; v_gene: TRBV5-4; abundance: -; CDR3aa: CASSFDRAYEQYF; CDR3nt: TGTGCCAGCAGCTTCGACAGGGCCTACGAGCAGTACTTC
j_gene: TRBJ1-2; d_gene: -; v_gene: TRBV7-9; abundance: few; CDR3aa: CATMAGDYGYTF; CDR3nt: TGTGCCACGATGGCCGGAGACTATGGCTACACCTTC
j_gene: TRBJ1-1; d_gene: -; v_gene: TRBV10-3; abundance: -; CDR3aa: CASRPGTRDHTEAFF; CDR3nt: TGTGCCTCACGTCCGGGGACGAGGGATCACACTGAAGCTTTCTTT
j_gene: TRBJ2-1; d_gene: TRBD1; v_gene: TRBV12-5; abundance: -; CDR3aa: CASALDRAYEQFF; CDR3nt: TGTGCTAGTGCCTTGGACAGGGCCTATGAGCAGTTCTTC
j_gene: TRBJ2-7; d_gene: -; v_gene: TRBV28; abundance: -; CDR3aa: CASNPGRYEQYF; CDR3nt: TGTGCCAGCAATCCCGGGCGCTACGAGCAGTACTTC
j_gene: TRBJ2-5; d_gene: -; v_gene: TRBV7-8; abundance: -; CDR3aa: CASSFLRGETQYF; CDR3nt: TGTGCCAGCAGCTTCCTAAGGGGAGAGACCCAGTACTTC
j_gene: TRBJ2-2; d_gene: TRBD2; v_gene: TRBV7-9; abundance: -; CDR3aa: CASKGLAGGGPHTGELFF; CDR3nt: TGTGCCAGCAAGGGACTAGCGGGGGGCGGTCCTCACACCGGGGAGCTGTTTTTT
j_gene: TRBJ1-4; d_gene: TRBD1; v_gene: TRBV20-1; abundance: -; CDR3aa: CSAGQGVNEKLFF; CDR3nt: TGCAGTGCTGGACAGGGGGTTAATGAAAAACTGTTTTTT
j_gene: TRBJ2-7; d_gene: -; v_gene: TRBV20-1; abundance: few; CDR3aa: CSARGGVGLTTEQYF; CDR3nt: TGCAGTGCTAGAGGTGGCGTGGGTCTGACTACCGAGCAGTACTTC
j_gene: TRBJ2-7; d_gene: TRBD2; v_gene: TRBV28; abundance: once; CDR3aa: CASSLAGTSGEQYF; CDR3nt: TGTGCCAGCAGCCTAGCCGGGACTAGCGGGGAGCAGTACTTC
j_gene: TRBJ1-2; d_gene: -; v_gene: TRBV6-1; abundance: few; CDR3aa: CASSEPGYGYTF; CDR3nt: TGTGCCAGCAGTGAGCCGGGTTATGGCTACACCTTC
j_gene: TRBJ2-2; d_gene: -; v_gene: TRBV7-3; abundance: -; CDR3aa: CASSLMRGNTGELFF; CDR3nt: TGTGCCAGCAGCTTAATGCGGGGGAACACCGGGGAGCTGTTTTTT
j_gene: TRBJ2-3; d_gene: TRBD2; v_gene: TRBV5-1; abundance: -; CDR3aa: CASTSGGYTDTQYF; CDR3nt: TGCGCCAGCACTAGCGGGGGGTACACAGATACGCAGTATTTT
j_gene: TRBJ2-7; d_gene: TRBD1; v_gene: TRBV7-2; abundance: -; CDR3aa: CASSSQGVAPSLYEQYF; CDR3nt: TGTGCCAGCAGCTCTCAGGGGGTCGCCCCTAGTCTCTACGAGCAGTACTTC
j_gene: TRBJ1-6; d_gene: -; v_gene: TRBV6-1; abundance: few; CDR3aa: CASCHGRGVNSPLHF; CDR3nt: TGTGCCAGCTGTCACGGTCGGGGTGTTAATTCACCCCTCCACTTT
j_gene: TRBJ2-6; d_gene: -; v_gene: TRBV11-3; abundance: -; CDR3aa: CASSLEAVVSGANVLTF; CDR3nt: TGTGCCAGCAGCTTAGAGGCCGTCGTCTCTGGGGCCAACGTCCTGACTTTC
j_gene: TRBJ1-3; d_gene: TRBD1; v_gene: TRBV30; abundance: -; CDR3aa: CAWGGQPSGNTIYF; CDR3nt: TGTGCCTGGGGGGGACAGCCCTCTGGAAACACCATATATTTT
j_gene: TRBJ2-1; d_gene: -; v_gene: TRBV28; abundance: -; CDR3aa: CASSFRDEQFF; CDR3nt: TGTGCCAGCAGTTTTAGGGATGAGCAGTTCTTC
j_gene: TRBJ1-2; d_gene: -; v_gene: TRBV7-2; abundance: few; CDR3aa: CASSREAFGSRNGYTF; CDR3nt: TGTGCCAGCAGCAGAGAAGCGTTTGGCTCAAGGAATGGCTACACCTTC
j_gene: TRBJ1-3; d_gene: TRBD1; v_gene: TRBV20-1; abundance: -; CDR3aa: CSANRGLLGSGNTIYF; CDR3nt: TGCAGTGCTAACAGGGGGCTTCTCGGCTCTGGAAACACCATATATTTT
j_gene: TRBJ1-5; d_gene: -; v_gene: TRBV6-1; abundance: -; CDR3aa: CASSALVNSNQPQHF; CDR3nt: TGTGCCAGCAGTGCTCTAGTAAATAGCAATCAGCCCCAGCATTTT
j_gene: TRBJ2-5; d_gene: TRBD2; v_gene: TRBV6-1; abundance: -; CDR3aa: CASKRGPGGRGETQYF; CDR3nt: TGTGCCAGCAAGCGAGGACCGGGCGGGCGGGGGGAGACCCAGTACTTC
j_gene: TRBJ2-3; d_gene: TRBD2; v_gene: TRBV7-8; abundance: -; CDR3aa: CASSLRASGVGTDTQYF; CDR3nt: TGTGCCAGCAGCTTAAGGGCTAGCGGGGTCGGCACAGATACGCAGTATTTT
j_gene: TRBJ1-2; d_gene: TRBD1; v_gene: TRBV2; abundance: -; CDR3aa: CASSGDRVKKSGYTF; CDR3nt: TGTGCCAGCAGTGGGGACAGGGTGAAAAAGTCTGGCTACACCTTC
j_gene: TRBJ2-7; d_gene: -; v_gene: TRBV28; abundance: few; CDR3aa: CASNREGAYEQYF; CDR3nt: TGTGCCAGTAACAGGGAGGGGGCCTACGAGCAGTACTTC
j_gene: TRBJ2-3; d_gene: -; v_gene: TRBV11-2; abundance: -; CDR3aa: CASSFQPDTQYF; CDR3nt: TGTGCCAGCAGCTTTCAACCAGATACGCAGTATTTT
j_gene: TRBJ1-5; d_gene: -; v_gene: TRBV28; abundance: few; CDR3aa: CASSLTQPQHF; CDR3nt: TGTGCCAGCAGCCTTACGCAGCCCCAGCATTTT
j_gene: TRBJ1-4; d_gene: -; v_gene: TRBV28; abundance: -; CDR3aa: CASNRPTRINEKLFF; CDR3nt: TGTGCCAGCAACCGTCCGACACGGATAAATGAAAAACTGTTTTTT
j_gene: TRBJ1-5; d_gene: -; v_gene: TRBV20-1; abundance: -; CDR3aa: CSANPGPGVFQPQHF; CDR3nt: TGCAGTGCTAATCCGGGACCCGGGGTATTTCAGCCCCAGCATTTT
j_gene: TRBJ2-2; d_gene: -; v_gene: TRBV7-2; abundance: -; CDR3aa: CASSSRTAGELFF; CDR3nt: TGTGCCAGCAGCTCTCGGACCGCCGGGGAGCTGTTTTTT
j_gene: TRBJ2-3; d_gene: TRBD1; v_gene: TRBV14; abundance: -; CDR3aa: CASSWWTGDTDTQYF; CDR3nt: TGTGCCAGCAGCTGGTGGACAGGAGACACAGATACGCAGTATTTT
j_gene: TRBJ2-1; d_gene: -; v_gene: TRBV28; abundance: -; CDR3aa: CASSLRGEYNEQFF; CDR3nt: TGTGCCAGCAGTTTGAGGGGAGAGTACAATGAGCAGTTCTTC
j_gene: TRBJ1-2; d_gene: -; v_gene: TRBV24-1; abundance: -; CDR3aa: CATSDPTVNYGYTF; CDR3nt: TGTGCCACCAGTGATCCAACAGTAAACTATGGCTACACCTTC
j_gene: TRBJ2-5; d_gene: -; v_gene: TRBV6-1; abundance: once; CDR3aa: CASSNQGGNQETQYF; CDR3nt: TGTGCCAGCAGTAACCAAGGAGGGAACCAAGAGACCCAGTACTTC
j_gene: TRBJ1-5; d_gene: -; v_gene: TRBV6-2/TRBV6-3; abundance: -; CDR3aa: CASSYRSGGYQPQHF; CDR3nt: TGTGCCAGCAGTTACAGATCGGGAGGGTATCAGCCCCAGCATTTT
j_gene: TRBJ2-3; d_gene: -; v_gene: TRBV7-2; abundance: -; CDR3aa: CASSLEVEDTDTQYF; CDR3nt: TGTGCCAGCAGCTTAGAGGTCGAGGACACAGATACGCAGTATTTT
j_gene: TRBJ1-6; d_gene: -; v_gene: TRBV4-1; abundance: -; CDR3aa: CASSRAGSLHF; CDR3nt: TGCGCCAGCAGCCGGGCGGGGTCCCTCCACTTT
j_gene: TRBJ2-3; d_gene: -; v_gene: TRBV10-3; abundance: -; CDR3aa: CAISAGTPPDTQYF; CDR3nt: TGTGCCATCAGTGCTGGGACACCGCCAGATACGCAGTATTTT
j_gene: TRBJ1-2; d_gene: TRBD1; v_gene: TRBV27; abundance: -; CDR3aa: CASSLSLTGGSGYTF; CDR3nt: TGTGCCAGCAGTTTGTCCCTCACAGGGGGGAGCGGCTACACCTTC
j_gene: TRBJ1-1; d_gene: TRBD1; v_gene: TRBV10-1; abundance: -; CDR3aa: CASSDQGTGNTEAFF; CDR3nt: TGCGCCAGCAGTGACCAGGGGACAGGGAACACTGAAGCTTTCTTT
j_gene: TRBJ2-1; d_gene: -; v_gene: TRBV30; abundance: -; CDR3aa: CAWSVIPSYNEQFF; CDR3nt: TGTGCCTGGAGTGTAATCCCCTCCTACAATGAGCAGTTCTTC